This T cell receptor (beta chain) was sequenced during a study of breast tumors, draining lymph nodes, adjacent tissues. TCRdb passed the multiplex PCR reads through MiXCR, listing each CDR3 protein once. The repertoire holds approximately 300,000 distinct CDR3 sequences, with roughly 30% as singletons. Trimming left V 1 base short and J 12 bases short, with 13 bases between. Germline values: CDR1 LGHDT, CDR2 YNNKEL (reference sequence). This CDR3 is built from 13 residues. Samples came from axillary lymph nodes draining the breast cancer. The V gene is TRBV3-1, the J gene TRBJ2-1; D gene unclear. The sequencing sample was made of axillary lymph node tissue. The TCR sequence derives from a female donor with breast cancer. Some clones in this sample may be carry-over from other donors' samples. The CDR3 sequence is CASSQVRARGQFF. The DNA of the CDR3 is TGTGCCAGCAGCCAAGTAAGGGCGCGCGGGCAGTTCTTC.